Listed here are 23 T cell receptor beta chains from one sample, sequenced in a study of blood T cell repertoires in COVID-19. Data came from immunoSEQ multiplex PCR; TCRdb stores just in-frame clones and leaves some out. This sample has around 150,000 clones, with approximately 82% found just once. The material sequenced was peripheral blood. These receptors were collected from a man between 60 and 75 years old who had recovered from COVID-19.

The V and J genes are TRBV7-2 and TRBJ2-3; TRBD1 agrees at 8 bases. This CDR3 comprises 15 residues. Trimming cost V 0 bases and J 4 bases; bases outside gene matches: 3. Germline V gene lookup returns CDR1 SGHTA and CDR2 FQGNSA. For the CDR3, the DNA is TGTGCCAGCAGCTTAGCCTCCAGGGGGCCAGATACGCAGTATTTT. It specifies CASSLASRGPDTQYF.

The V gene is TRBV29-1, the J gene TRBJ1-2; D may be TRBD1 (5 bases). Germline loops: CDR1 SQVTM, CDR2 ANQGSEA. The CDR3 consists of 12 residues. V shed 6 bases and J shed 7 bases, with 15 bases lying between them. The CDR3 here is CSVGPGRGGYTF. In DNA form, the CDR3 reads TGCAGCGTCGGACCAGGGCGGGGTGGCTACACCTTC.

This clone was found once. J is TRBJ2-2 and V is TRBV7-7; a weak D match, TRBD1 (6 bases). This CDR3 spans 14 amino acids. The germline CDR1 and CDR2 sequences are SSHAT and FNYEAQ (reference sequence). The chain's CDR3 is CATRRGLNTGELFF. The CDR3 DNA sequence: TGTGCTACACGCAGGGGTTTGAACACCGGGGAGCTGTTTTTT.

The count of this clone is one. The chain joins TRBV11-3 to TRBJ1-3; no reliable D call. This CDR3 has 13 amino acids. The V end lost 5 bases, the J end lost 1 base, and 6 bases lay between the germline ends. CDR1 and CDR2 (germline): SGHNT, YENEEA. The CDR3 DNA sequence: TGTGCCAGCAGCGGAGGGTCTGGAAACACCATATATTTT. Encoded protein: CASSGGSGNTIYF.

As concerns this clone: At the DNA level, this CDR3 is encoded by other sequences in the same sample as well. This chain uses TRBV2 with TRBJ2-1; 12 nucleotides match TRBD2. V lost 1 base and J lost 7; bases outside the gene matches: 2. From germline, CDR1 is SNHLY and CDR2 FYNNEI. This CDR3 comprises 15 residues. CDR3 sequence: CASSEGLAGGNEQFF. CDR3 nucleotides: TGTGCCAGCAGTGAAGGGCTAGCGGGAGGGAATGAGCAGTTCTTC.

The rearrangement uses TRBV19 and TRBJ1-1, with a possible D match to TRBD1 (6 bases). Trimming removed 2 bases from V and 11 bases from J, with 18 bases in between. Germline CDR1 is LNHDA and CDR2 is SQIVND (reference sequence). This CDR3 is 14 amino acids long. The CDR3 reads CASSISGAGALAFF. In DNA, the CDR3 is TGTGCCAGTAGTATATCCGGAGCGGGGGCTTTGGCTTTCTTT.

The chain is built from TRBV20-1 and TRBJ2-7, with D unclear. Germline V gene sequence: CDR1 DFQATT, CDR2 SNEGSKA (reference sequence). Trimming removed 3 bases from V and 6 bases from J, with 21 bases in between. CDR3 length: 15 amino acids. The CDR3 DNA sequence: TGCAGTGCTAGTAAGAGCGTGGCTCCCCCGAGCGAGCAGTACTTC. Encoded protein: CSASKSVAPPSEQYF.

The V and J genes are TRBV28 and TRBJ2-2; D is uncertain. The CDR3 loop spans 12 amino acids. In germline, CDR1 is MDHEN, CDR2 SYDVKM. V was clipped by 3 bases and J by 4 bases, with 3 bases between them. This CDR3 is CASSLSTGELFF. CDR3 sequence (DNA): TGTGCCAGCAGTTTGAGCACCGGGGAGCTGTTTTTT.

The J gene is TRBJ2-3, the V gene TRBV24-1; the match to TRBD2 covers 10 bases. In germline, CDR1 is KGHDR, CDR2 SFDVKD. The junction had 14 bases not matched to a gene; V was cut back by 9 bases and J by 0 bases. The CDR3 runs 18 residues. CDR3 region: CATSGISGGYSSTDTQYF. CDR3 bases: TGTGCCACCTCGGGGATTAGCGGGGGGTATTCTAGCACAGATACGCAGTATTTT.

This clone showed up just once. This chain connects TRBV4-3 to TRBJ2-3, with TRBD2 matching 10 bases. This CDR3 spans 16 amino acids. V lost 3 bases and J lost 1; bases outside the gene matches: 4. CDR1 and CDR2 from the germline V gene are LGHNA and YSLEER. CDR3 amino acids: CASSHLGTSGTDTQYF. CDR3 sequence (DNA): TGCGCCAGCAGCCATCTCGGGACTAGCGGCACAGATACGCAGTATTTT.

The CDR3 is CASTPGDNYGYTF. CDR3 nucleotide sequence: TGTGCCAGCACCCCAGGGGACAACTATGGCTACACCTTC. The chain has TRBV6-5 and TRBJ1-2; D might be TRBD1 (6 bases). The CDR3 is made up of 13 amino acids. V was trimmed by 7 bases and J by 2 bases, leaving 11 bases between them. Germline-derived CDR1 and CDR2 are MNHEY and SVGAGI.

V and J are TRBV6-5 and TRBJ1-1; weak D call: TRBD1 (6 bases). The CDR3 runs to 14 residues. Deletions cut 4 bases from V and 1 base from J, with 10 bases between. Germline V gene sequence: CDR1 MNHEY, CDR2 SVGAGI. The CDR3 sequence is CASSLTGTNTEAFF. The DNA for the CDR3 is TGTGCCAGCAGTTTAACAGGGACGAACACTGAAGCTTTCTTT.

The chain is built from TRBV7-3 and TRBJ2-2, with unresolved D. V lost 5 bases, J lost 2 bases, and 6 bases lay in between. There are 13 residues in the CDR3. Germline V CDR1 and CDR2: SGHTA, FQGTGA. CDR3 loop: CASSAINTGELFF. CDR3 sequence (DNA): TGTGCCAGCAGCGCGATTAACACCGGGGAGCTGTTTTTT.

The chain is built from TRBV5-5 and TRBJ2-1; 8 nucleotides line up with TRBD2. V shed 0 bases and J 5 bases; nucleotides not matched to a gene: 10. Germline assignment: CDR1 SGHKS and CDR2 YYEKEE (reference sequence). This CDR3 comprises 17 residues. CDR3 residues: CASSLARRGSGDNEQFF. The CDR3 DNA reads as TGTGCCAGCAGCTTGGCCCGGAGGGGTAGCGGGGACAATGAGCAGTTCTTC.

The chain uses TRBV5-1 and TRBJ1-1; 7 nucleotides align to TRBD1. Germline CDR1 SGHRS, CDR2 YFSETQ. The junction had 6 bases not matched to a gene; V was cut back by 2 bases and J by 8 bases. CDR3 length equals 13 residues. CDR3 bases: TGCGCCAGCAGCTTATCGACAGGGCCCGAAGCTTTCTTT. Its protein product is CASSLSTGPEAFF.

The CDR3 reads CASSRDRDSNEQYF. The CDR3 coding sequence is TGTGCCAGCAGCAGGGACAGGGACAGCAACGAGCAGTACTTC. The genes are TRBV6-5 and TRBJ2-7, with 9 nucleotides matching TRBD1. With V trimmed by 6 bases and J by 5 bases, 8 bases remained unmatched. The CDR3 extends over 14 amino acids. Germline lookup yields CDR1 MNHEY and CDR2 SVGAGI.

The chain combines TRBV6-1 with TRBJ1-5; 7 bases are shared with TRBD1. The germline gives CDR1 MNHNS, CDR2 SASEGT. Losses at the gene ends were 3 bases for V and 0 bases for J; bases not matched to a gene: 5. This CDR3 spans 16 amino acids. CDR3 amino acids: CASSETGSYSNQPQHF. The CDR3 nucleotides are TGTGCCAGCAGTGAGACAGGGAGTTATAGCAATCAGCCCCAGCATTTT.

The CDR3 DNA sequence: TGTGCCAGCAGCCAAGAAGGAGCGAATCGACCCCAGCATTTT. Amino acid sequence: CASSQEGANRPQHF. The genes are TRBV3-1 (or the pseudogene TRBV3-2) and TRBJ1-5; no definite D call. CDR3 size: 14 residues. V lost 0 bases, J lost 10 bases, and 13 bases lay in between. Germline V gene sequence: CDR1 LGHDT, CDR2 YNNKEL (reference sequence).

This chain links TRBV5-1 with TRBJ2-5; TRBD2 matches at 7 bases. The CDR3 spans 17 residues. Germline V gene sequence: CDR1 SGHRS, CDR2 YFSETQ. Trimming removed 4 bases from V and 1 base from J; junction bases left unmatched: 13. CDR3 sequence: CASSMGGGPSSQETQYF. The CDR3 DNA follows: TGCGCCAGCAGCATGGGGGGAGGGCCATCGAGCCAAGAGACCCAGTACTTC.

Here the CDR3 reads CASSYSGRGDEQYF. CDR3 bases: TGTGCCAGCAGTTACTCGGGCAGGGGGGACGAGCAGTACTTC. The genes are TRBV6-5 and TRBJ2-7, with D possibly TRBD1 on 7 matching bases. The germline CDR1 and CDR2 sequences are MNHEY and SVGAGI. The CDR3 runs to 14 residues. Trimming pared 0 bases from V and 5 bases from J, leaving 11 bases between.

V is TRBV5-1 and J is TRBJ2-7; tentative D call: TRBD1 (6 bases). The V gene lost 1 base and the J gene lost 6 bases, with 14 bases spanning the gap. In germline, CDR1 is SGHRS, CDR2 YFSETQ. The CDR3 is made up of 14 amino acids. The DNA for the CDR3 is TGCGCCAGCAGCTTGAGTCAGGGGACGGGCGAGCAGTACTTC. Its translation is CASSLSQGTGEQYF.

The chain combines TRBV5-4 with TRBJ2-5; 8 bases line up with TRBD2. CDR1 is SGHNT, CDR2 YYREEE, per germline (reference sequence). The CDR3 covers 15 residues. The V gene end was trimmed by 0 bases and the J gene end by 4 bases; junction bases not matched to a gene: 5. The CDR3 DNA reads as TGTGCCAGCAGCTTGGCCGGGGGGGTGGGAGAGACCCAGTACTTC. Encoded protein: CASSLAGGVGETQYF.

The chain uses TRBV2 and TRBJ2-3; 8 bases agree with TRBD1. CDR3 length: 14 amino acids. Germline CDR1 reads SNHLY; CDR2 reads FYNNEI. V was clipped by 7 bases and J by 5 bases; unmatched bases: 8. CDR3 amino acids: CASTRQGAEDTQYF. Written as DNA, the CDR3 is TGTGCCAGCACCCGGCAGGGGGCCGAAGATACGCAGTATTTT.